This entry describes one T cell receptor (beta chain). Its antigen is as yet unknown. This sample is part of a study of blood T cell dynamics during melanoma immunotherapy. Study as a whole: Standard first-line treatment here was pembrolizumab or nivolumab plus ipilimumab in metastatic melanoma. General study points: Whether repertoire-driving clones were melanoma-specific could not be determined.

The CDR3 is 16 amino acids. V was pared by 5 bases and J by 6 bases, with 7 bases of the junction left unmatched. Looked up from germline, CDR1 is MDHEN and CDR2 is SYDVKM. The time point denotes: pre-treatment baseline. Sampling occurred pretreatment (T0) and at week 3 (W3), after cycle one of checkpoint blockade. The table came from immunoSEQ multiplex PCR; TCRdb's copy has only in-frame clones and leaves some out. The sample has 11,000 or so clones; 70% to 90% are singletons. V is TRBV28 and J is TRBJ2-5; 15 bases are a match to TRBD2. This sample comprised blood, obtained from a patient treated with checkpoint blockade. The sequence was collected from a human donor with melanoma. The CDR3, as DNA: TGTGCCAGCAGTAGATGGACTAGCGGGAGGGAAAAGACCCAGTACTTC. It is translated as CASSRWTSGREKTQYF.